The present TCR beta chain was sequenced within a study of blood T cell repertoires in COVID-19. Overall study context: In each case, the material was cDNA or gDNA derived from T cells, B-cell-depleted T cells, or PBMCs.

Per the study methods: Scientists estimated how many nucleated cells there were by amplifying reference gene primers. The method was immunoSEQ multiplex PCR; TCRdb's version includes in-frame clones alone and lacks a portion of them. V and J calls and clone size are copied from that table; D and trimming were computed from the DNA. This table has over 100,000 clones, over 80% appearing once. Germline CDR1 is SGHNT and CDR2 is YYREEE (reference sequence). The CDR3 sequence is 15 residues long. The V and J ends lost 4 bases and 1 base respectively, with 14 bases between them. The rearrangement uses TRBV5-4 and TRBJ1-1; D perhaps matches TRBD1 (5 bases). This sequence was found in a human donor in a cohort sampled during active COVID-19. The sequenced sample was peripheral blood. CDR3 nucleotides: TGTGCCAGCAGCCCTGGGGGGGTAGAGAACACTGAAGCTTTCTTT. Protein: CASSPGGVENTEAFF.